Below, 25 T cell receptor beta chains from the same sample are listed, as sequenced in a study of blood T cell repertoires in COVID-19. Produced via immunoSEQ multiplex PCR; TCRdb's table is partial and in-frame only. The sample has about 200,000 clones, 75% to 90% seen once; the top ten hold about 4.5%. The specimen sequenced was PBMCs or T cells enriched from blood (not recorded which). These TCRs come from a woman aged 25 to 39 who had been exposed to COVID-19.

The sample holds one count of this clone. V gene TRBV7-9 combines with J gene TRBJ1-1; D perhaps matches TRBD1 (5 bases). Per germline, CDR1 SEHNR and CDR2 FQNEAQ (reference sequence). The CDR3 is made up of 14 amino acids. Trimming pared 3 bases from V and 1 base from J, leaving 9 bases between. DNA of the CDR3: TGTGCCAGCAGCTTGTCTGACAGGAACACTGAAGCTTTCTTT. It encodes CASSLSDRNTEAFF. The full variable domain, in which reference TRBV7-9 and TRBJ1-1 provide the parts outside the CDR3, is DTGVSQNPRHKITKRGQNVTFRCDPISEHNRLYWYRQTLGQGPEFLTYFQNEAQLEKSRLLSDRFSAERPKGSFSTLEIQRTEQGDSAMYLCASSLSDRNTEAFFGQGTRLTVV.

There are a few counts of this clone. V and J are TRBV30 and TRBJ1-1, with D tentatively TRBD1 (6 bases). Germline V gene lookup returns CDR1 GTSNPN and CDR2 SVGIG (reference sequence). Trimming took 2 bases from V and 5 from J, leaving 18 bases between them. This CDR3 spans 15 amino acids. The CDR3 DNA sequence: TGTGCCTGGAGTAAGTGGGGGCAGGGTAGGACTGAAGCTTTCTTT. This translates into CAWSKWGQGRTEAFF.

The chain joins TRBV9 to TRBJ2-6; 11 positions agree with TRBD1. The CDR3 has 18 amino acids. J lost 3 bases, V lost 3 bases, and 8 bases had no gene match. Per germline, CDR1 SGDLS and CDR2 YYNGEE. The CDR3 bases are TGTGCCAGCAGCGAAACCGGGACAGGGGGAAGTGGGGCCAACGTCCTGACTTTC. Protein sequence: CASSETGTGGSGANVLTF.

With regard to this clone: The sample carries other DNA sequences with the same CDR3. CDR3 DNA sequence: TGCGCCAGCAGCTTGGGAGGGTTGGGAAACACCATATATTTT. Translation gives CASSLGGLGNTIYF. V and J are TRBV5-1 and TRBJ1-3; D ambiguous. The CDR3 runs to 14 residues. Trimming stripped 0 bases from V and 4 bases from J, with 8 bases between. CDR1 is SGHRS and CDR2 is YFSETQ in the germline V gene.

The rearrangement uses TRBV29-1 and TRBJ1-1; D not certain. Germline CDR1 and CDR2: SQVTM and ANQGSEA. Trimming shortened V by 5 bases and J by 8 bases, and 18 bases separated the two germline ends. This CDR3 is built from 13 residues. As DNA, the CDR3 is TGCAGCGTTACGTTCGCTTCGTGGGCCGAAGCTTTCTTT. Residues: CSVTFASWAEAFF.

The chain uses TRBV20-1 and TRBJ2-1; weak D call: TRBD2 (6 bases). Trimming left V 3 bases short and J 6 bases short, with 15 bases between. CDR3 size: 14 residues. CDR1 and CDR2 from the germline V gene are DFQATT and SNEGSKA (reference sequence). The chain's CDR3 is CSASSWGRTNEQFF. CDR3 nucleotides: TGCAGTGCTAGTTCATGGGGGAGGACCAATGAGCAGTTCTTC.

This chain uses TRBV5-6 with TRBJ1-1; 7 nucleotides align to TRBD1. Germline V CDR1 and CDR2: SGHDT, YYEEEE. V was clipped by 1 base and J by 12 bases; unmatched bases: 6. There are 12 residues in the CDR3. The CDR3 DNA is TGTGCCAGCAGCTTGAGGGGGCGCGTAACTTTCTTT. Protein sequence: CASSLRGRVTFF.

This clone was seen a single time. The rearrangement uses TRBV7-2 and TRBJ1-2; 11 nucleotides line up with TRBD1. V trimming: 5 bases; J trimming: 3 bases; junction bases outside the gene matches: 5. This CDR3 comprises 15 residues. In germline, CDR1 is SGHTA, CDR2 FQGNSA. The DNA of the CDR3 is TGTGCCAGCAGCCTAGGGACAGGGGGAGACTATGGCTACACCTTC. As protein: CASSLGTGGDYGYTF.

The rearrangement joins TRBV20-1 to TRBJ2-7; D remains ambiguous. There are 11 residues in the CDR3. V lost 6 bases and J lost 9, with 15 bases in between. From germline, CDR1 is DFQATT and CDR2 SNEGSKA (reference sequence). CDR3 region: CSAPSRSGQYF. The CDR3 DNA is TGCAGTGCCCCCTCACGGTCTGGGCAGTACTTC.

CDR3 bases: TGTGCCAGCAGCCACGCTTCCGGGACAGGGGCCTCTGGGGCCAACGTCCTGACTTTC. Translation: CASSHASGTGASGANVLTF. V is TRBV4-2 and J is TRBJ2-6; the match to TRBD1 covers 10 bases. CDR1 LGHNA and CDR2 YNFKEQ come from the germline V gene. The CDR3 length is 19 residues. Trimming took 3 bases from V and 0 from J; bases not matched to a gene: 8.

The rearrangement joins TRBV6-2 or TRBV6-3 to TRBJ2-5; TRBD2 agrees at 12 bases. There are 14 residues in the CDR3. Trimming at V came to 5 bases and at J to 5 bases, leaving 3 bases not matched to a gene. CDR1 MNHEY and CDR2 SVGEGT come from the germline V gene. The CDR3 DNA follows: TGTGCCAGCAGTCTCGGGACTAGCGGGGAGACCCAGTACTTC. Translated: CASSLGTSGETQYF.

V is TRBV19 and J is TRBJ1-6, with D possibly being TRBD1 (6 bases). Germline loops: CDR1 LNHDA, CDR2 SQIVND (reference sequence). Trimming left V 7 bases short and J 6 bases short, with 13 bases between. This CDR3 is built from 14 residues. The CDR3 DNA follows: TGTGCCAGTAAGCCGGGACATCTTAATTCACCCCTCCACTTT. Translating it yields CASKPGHLNSPLHF.

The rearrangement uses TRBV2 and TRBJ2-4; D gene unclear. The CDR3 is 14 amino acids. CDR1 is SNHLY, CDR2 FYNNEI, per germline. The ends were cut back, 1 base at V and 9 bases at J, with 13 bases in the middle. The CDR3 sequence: CASSEGGGLFIQYF. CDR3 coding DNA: TGTGCCAGCAGTGAAGGCGGCGGTTTATTCATTCAGTACTTC.

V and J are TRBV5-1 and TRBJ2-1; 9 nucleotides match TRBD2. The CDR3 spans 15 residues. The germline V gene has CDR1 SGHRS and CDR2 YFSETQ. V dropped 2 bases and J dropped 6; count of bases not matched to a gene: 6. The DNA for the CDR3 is TGCGCCAGCAGCTTCCTAGCGGGGTACGCCAATGAGCAGTTCTTC. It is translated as CASSFLAGYANEQFF.

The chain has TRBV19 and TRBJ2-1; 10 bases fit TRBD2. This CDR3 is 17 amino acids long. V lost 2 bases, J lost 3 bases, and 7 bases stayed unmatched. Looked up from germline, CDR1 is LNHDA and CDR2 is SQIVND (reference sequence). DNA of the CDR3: TGTGCCAGTAGTATAACGGCAGCGGGGGGGGTCTACAATGAGCAGTTCTTC. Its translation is CASSITAAGGVYNEQFF.

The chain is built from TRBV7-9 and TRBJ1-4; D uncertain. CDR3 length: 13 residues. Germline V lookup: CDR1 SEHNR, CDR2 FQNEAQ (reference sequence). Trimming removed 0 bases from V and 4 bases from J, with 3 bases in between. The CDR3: CASSLANNEKLFF. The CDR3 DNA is TGTGCCAGCAGCTTAGCTAATAATGAAAAACTGTTTTTT. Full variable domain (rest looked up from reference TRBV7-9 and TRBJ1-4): DTGVSQNPRHKITKRGQNVTFRCDPISEHNRLYWYRQTLGQGPEFLTYFQNEAQLEKSRLLSDRFSAERPKGSFSTLEIQRTEQGDSAMYLCASSLANNEKLFFGSGTQLSVL.

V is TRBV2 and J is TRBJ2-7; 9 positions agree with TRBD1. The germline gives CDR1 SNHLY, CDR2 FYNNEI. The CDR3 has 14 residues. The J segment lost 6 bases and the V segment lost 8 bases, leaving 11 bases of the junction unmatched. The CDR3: CASGTGQGAGEQYF. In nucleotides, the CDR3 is TGTGCCAGCGGGACGGGACAGGGAGCGGGCGAGCAGTACTTC.

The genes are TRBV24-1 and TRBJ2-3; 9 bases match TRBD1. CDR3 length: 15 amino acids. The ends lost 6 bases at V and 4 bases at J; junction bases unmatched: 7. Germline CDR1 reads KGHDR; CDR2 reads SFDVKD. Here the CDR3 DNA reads TGTGCCACCAGTCGGTTGGGACAGGGCTCAGATACGCAGTATTTT. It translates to CATSRLGQGSDTQYF.

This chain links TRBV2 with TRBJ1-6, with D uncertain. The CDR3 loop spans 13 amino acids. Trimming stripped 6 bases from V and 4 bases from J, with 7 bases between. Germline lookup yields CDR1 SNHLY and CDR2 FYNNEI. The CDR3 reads CASRQVYNSPLHF. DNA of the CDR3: TGTGCCAGCAGGCAGGTATATAATTCACCCCTCCACTTT.

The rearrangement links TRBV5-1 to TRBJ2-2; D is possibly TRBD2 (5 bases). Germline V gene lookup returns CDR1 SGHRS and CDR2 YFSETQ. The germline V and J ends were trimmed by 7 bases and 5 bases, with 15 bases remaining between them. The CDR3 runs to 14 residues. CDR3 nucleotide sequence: TGCGCCAGCTCGTGGCGGGTGACGACCGGGGAGCTGTTTTTT. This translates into CASSWRVTTGELFF.

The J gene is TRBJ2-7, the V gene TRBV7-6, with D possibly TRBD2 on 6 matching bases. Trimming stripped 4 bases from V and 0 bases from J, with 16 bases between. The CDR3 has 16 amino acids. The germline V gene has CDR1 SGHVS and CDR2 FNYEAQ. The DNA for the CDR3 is TGTGCCAGCAGCTCTCTCGGGAGTGTCAGCTCCTACGAGCAGTACTTC. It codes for CASSSLGSVSSYEQYF.

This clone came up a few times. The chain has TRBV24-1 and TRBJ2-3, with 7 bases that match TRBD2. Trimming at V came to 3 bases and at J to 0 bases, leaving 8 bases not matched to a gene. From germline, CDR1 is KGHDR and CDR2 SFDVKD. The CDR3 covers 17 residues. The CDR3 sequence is CATSDPQLASSTDTQYF. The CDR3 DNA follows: TGTGCCACCAGTGATCCCCAACTAGCGAGCAGCACAGATACGCAGTATTTT.

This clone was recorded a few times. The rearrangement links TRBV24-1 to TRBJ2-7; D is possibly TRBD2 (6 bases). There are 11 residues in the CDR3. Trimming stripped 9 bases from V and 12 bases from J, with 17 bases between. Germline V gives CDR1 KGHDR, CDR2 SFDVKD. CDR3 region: CATGGESTLYF. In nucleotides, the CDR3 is TGTGCCACCGGAGGGGAGTCGACGTTGTACTTC.

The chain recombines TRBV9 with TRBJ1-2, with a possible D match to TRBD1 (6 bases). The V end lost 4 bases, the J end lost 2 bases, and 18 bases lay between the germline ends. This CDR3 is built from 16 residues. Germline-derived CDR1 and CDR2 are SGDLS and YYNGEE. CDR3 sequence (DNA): TGTGCCAGCAGCAACTCTAGGACAGCCAAAAACTATGGCTACACCTTC. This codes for CASSNSRTAKNYGYTF. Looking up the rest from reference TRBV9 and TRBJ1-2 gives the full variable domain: DSGVTQTPKHLITATGQRVTLRCSPRSGDLSVYWYQQSLDQGLQFLIQYYNGEERAKGNILERFSAQQFPDLHSELNLSSLELGDSALYFCASSNSRTAKNYGYTFGSGTRLTVV.

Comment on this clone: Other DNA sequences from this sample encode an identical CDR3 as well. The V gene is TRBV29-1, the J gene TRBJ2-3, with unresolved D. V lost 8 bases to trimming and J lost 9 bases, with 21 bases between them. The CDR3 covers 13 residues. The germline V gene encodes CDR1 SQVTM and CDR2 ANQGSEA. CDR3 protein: CSFQSSQPRTQYF. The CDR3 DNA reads TGCAGCTTCCAAAGTTCCCAACCTAGGACGCAGTATTTT.